These 2 T cell receptor beta chains came from one sample sequenced in a study of beta chain features in type 1 diabetes. Their antigen targets remain unknown. Whole-study results and caveats: Among patients with Type 1 diabetes, TCRB CDR3s were moderately but significantly shorter in every one of the four CD4+ subsets.

What was sequenced were expressed TCRB transcripts, since all of the isolated RNA had been reverse transcribed. Produced via immunoSEQ multiplex PCR; TCRdb's table is partial and in-frame only. Of around 180,000 clones listed, approximately 8% are singletons. Sequencing was carried out using central memory CD4+ T cells from blood. The receptors were sampled from a woman between 40 and 55 years old with type 1 diabetes.

The chain employs TRBV7-3 and TRBJ2-5, with D tentatively TRBD2 (5 bases). The germline V gene has CDR1 SGHTA and CDR2 FQGTGA. The CDR3 has 13 residues. Deletions cut 3 bases from V and 1 base from J, with 6 bases between. CDR3 nucleotides: TGTGCCAGCAGCTTTAGCGTCCAAGAGACCCAGTACTTC. It yields the protein CASSFSVQETQYF.

The chain recombines TRBV19 with TRBJ1-5; TRBD1 agrees at 9 bases. Germline V gene data show CDR1 as LNHDA and CDR2 as SQIVND (reference sequence). The CDR3 length is 15 residues. With 7 bases clipped from V and 2 bases from J, the junction kept 6 bases outside the gene matches. CDR3 sequence (DNA): TGTGCCAGTAACTTCCGGGACAGGGGCAATCAGCCCCAGCATTTT. Translating gives CASNFRDRGNQPQHF.